A single sample gave rise to the 24 T cell receptor beta chains below, sequenced in a study of spatial heterogeneity in lung cancer. Time point: sample taken at primary tumor resection. The authors sequenced whole RNA from tumor, nontumor lung or frozen PBMC without sorting. Each CDR3 protein gets one entry after TCRdb re-called the 5' RACE reads with MiXCR. The sample carries about 4,400 distinct CDR3 sequences, about a fifth recorded once. The material sequenced was normal lung tissue next to the tumor, taken at surgery. These receptors were taken from a female donor with early-stage non-small cell lung cancer.

The V call is TRBV12-3 or TRBV12-4, the J call TRBJ2-7; 12 bases fit TRBD1. The CDR3 runs to 15 residues. The V and J ends lost 8 bases and 0 bases, in that order; junction bases with no gene match: 5. The CDR3 DNA reads TGTGCCAGCGGGGGGGACAGGGGGCCCTCCTACGAGCAGTACTTC. Translating it yields CASGGDRGPSYEQYF.

This clonotype is termed medium-sized. The chain has TRBV6-2 or TRBV6-3 and TRBJ1-5; D may be TRBD1 (5 bases). Trimming removed 7 bases at V and 0 bases at J, with 19 bases between. Germline values: CDR1 MNHEY, CDR2 SVGEGT. The CDR3 contains 17 residues. CDR3 in amino acids: CASTGGRGAYSNQPQHF. DNA of the CDR3: TGTGCCAGCACGGGGGGACGAGGGGCTTATAGCAATCAGCCCCAGCATTTT.

At least ten counts were recorded for this clonotype. V usage is TRBV7-2 and J usage is TRBJ2-7; D not resolved. Germline V gene sequence: CDR1 SGHTA, CDR2 FQGNSA. The V and J ends lost 1 base and 7 bases respectively, with 5 bases between them. This CDR3 has 11 residues. The CDR3 DNA sequence: TGTGCCAGCAGCTTAGTTGGGGAGCAGTACTTC. This translates into CASSLVGEQYF.

The rearrangement links TRBV5-1 to TRBJ1-1; 9 nucleotides agree with TRBD1. The CDR3 has 15 amino acids. After removal of 4 bases from V and 2 bases from J, the junction contained 6 bases not matched to a gene. CDR1 is SGHRS and CDR2 is YFSETQ in the germline V gene. This CDR3 reads CASSAVTGGNTEAFF. The CDR3 DNA reads as TGCGCCAGCAGCGCGGTGACAGGGGGAAACACTGAAGCTTTCTTT.

By share, this clonotype counts as medium-sized. The V gene is TRBV21-1, the J gene TRBJ2-3; the table's D call, TRBD2, has no DNA check behind it. TRBV21-1 is assigned pseudogene status. This CDR3 region has 19 residues. Written as DNA, the CDR3 is TGTGCCAGCAGCATAAGAGGGACTAGCGGGAGGGCCGGTACAGATACGCAGTATTTT. This sequence encodes CASSIRGTSGRAGTDTQYF.

This clonotype was recorded at least ten times. The chain is built from TRBV5-4 and TRBJ2-2, with 9 nucleotides matching TRBD1. The CDR3 is 16 residues long. Germline trimming cut 7 bases from V and 6 bases from J; bases unmatched to any gene: 13. In germline, CDR1 is SGHNT, CDR2 YYREEE (reference sequence). This chain's CDR3 is CASPRPGQGMAGELFF. CDR3 in DNA: TGTGCCAGCCCGCGGCCGGGACAGGGTATGGCCGGGGAGCTGTTTTTT.

There are many counts of this clonotype. CDR3 amino acids: CASSLVGGGQETQYF. CDR3 sequence (DNA): TGTGCCAGCAGCTTAGTAGGCGGGGGCCAAGAGACCCAGTACTTC. The gene calls are TRBV7-2 and TRBJ2-5; 7 bases line up with TRBD2. With V trimmed by 1 base and J by 1 base, 3 bases remained unmatched. Germline V gene data show CDR1 as SGHTA and CDR2 as FQGNSA. The length of the CDR3 is 15 residues.

The genes are TRBV13 and TRBJ1-1, with no clear D. Looked up from germline, CDR1 is PRHDT and CDR2 is FYEKMQ (reference sequence). The CDR3 loop spans 14 amino acids. The ends were cut back, 5 bases at V and 1 base at J, with 11 bases in the middle. The CDR3 coding sequence is TGTGCCAGCAGCCCTTACCGACCGAACACTGAAGCTTTCTTT. Its protein is CASSPYRPNTEAFF.

The chain carries TRBV6-5 and TRBJ1-4; weak D call: TRBD1 (6 bases). The CDR3 contains 14 residues. V was shortened by 7 bases and J by 5 bases, with 14 bases between the two germline ends. Germline CDR1 is MNHEY and CDR2 is SVGAGI. The CDR3 nucleotides are TGTGCCAGCACTCCTGACAGGAGAAATGAAAAACTGTTTTTT. Its translation: CASTPDRRNEKLFF.

This clonotype has more than one count but fewer than ten. V gene TRBV7-2 combines with J gene TRBJ1-4, with D unclear. This CDR3 spans 16 amino acids. V lost 3 bases, J lost 6 bases, and 17 bases lay in between. CDR1 SGHTA and CDR2 FQGNSA come from the germline V gene. CDR3 bases: TGTGCCAGCAGCTTGGGTGGTAGGGAGTATTATGAAAAACTGTTTTTT. Translated, it gives CASSLGGREYYEKLFF.

By share of the sample, this clonotype is large. V usage is TRBV19 and J usage is TRBJ2-7; D is possibly TRBD2 (6 bases). The germline V gene encodes CDR1 LNHDA and CDR2 SQIVND (reference sequence). Trimming stripped 5 bases from V and 5 bases from J, with 13 bases between. The CDR3 has 13 residues. CDR3 DNA: TGTGCCAGTAGTCCACCGGGGAGGCACGAGCAGTACTTC. This gives the protein CASSPPGRHEQYF.

This clonotype came up a few times. V and J are TRBV29-1 and TRBJ1-6; D may be TRBD1 (6 bases). Germline assignment: CDR1 SQVTM and CDR2 ANQGSEA. Trimming left V 5 bases short and J 10 bases short, with 15 bases between. This CDR3 is built from 13 residues. The CDR3 bases are TGCAGCGTTCGGGCAGGGGAAGGCTCACCCCTCCACTTT. This codes for CSVRAGEGSPLHF.

By share of the sample, this clonotype is medium-sized. The CDR3 region has the DNA TGTGCCAGCAGCTTAGACGCAGGGAACGAGCAGTACTTC. Amino acid sequence: CASSLDAGNEQYF. This sequence joins TRBV7-3 and TRBJ2-7, with D tentatively TRBD1 (5 bases). Germline V lookup: CDR1 SGHTA, CDR2 FQGTGA. V was clipped by 2 bases and J by 5 bases, with 10 bases between them. The CDR3 totals 13 residues.

This clonotype is categorized as medium-sized (0.01 to 0.1%). J is TRBJ1-6 and V is TRBV6-5; D remains ambiguous. This CDR3 has 13 residues. Germline values: CDR1 MNHEY, CDR2 SVGAGI. Trimming took off 8 bases at V and 8 bases at J, with 13 bases between the two ends. The CDR3 DNA reads as TGTGCCAGCGCTAGAGTGTTGGATTCACCCCTCCACTTT. Protein: CASARVLDSPLHF.

This clonotype showed up many times. This chain links TRBV27 with TRBJ2-7, with 9 bases identical to TRBD1. Germline V gene lookup returns CDR1 MNHEY and CDR2 SMNVEV (reference sequence). The CDR3 sequence is 16 residues long. Trimming took 5 bases from V and 0 from J; bases not matched to a gene: 8. The CDR3 loop is CASSPGQGSYSYEQYF. For the CDR3, the DNA is TGTGCCAGCAGTCCCGGACAGGGGTCATACTCCTACGAGCAGTACTTC.

This sequence joins TRBV5-5 and TRBJ2-3; perhaps TRBD1 as D (5 bases). The V end lost 0 bases, the J end lost 4 bases, and 12 bases lay between the germline ends. CDR1 and CDR2 (germline): SGHKS, YYEKEE (reference sequence). The CDR3 spans 15 residues. This CDR3 is CASSLVGQGADTQYF. The CDR3 DNA reads TGTGCCAGCAGCTTGGTTGGGCAGGGTGCAGATACGCAGTATTTT.

This clonotype ranks as medium-sized. CDR3 amino acids: CSASDLNTEAFF. The CDR3 DNA reads as TGCAGTGCTTCAGATTTGAACACTGAAGCTTTCTTT. The chain employs TRBV20-1 and TRBJ1-1; D gene unclear. Germline V CDR1 and CDR2: DFQATT, SNEGSKA (reference sequence). Trimming left V 5 bases short and J 0 bases short, with 7 bases between. The CDR3 has 12 residues.

J is TRBJ2-5 and V is TRBV5-1, with 8 bases that match TRBD2. CDR3 size: 16 residues. Germline V gene data show CDR1 as SGHRS and CDR2 as YFSETQ. V gave up 1 base and J gave up 5 bases; unmatched junction bases: 10. In nucleotides, the CDR3 is TGCGCCAGCAGCTTGAATATAGCGGGGAATGGGGAGACCCAGTACTTC. Translated, it gives CASSLNIAGNGETQYF. Supplemented by reference TRBV5-1 and TRBJ2-5, the full variable domain reads KAGVTQTPRYLIKTRGQQVTLSCSPISGHRSVSWYQQTPGQGLQFLFEYFSETQRNKGNFPGRFSGRQFSNSRSEMNVSTLELGDSALYLCASSLNIAGNGETQYFGPGTRLLVL.

In DNA, the CDR3 is TGTGCCAGCAGCTTAGCGGGGCAGGCGAACACCGGGGAGCTGTTTTTT. Amino acid sequence: CASSLAGQANTGELFF. V usage is TRBV7-9 and J usage is TRBJ2-2; the D gene is possibly TRBD1 (5 bases). The V gene's germline CDR1 is SEHNR and CDR2 FQNEAQ (reference sequence). Trimming cost V 0 bases and J 0 bases, with 8 bases left between them. This CDR3 has 16 amino acids.

This clonotype has a handful of counts. This chain joins TRBV5-5 and TRBJ1-2; D gene unclear. V lost 3 bases, J lost 3 bases, and 12 bases lay in between. Germline-derived CDR1 and CDR2 are SGHKS and YYEKEE (reference sequence). This CDR3 is built from 14 residues. The CDR3 is CASSSPQADYGYTF. CDR3 nucleotides: TGTGCCAGCAGCTCCCCTCAAGCGGACTATGGCTACACCTTC.

This clonotype counts as medium-sized. The chain carries TRBV7-9 and TRBJ1-1; the D is unclear. Germline V lookup: CDR1 SEHNR, CDR2 FQNEAQ (reference sequence). The CDR3 is 13 amino acids. The V gene lost 4 bases and the J gene lost 4 bases, with 10 bases spanning the gap. CDR3 region: CASSSDFSTEAFF. The CDR3 nucleotides read TGTGCCAGCAGCTCGGACTTTAGCACTGAAGCTTTCTTT.

This clonotype has at least ten counts. J is TRBJ2-2 and V is TRBV9; D not resolved. Trimming took 2 bases from V and 3 from J, leaving 8 bases between them. Germline values: CDR1 SGDLS, CDR2 YYNGEE. The CDR3 covers 14 residues. The CDR3 DNA reads TGTGCCAGCAGCGTTCCACCGGACACCGGGGAGCTGTTTTTT. It encodes CASSVPPDTGELFF.

This clonotype has at least ten counts. The gene calls are TRBV4-2 and TRBJ2-1; 7 bases agree with TRBD2. The junction had 8 bases not matched to a gene; V was cut back by 0 bases and J by 3 bases. Germline lookup yields CDR1 LGHNA and CDR2 YNFKEQ. This CDR3 region has 17 residues. CDR3 sequence (DNA): TGTGCCAGCAGCCAAGAAGAGGGCGGGAGTAACTACAATGAGCAGTTCTTC. The encoded protein is CASSQEEGGSNYNEQFF.

This clonotype was seen a handful of times. The gene calls are TRBV2 and TRBJ2-1, with TRBD2 matching 8 bases. The CDR3 extends over 14 amino acids. V dropped 4 bases and J dropped 8; count of bases not matched to a gene: 7. Per the germline V gene, CDR1 is SNHLY and CDR2 is FYNNEI. CDR3 residues: CASSGLAGSHEQFF. CDR3 nucleotides: TGTGCCAGCAGTGGTCTAGCGGGTTCGCATGAGCAGTTCTTC. The full variable domain, with the rest looked up from reference TRBV2 and TRBJ2-1, is EPEVTQTPSHQVTQMGQEVILRCVPISNHLYFYWYRQILGQKVEFLVSFYNNEISEKSEIFDDQFSVERPDGSNFTLKIRSTKLEDSAMYFCASSGLAGSHEQFFGPGTRLTVL.